Presented here are 13 T cell receptor beta chains from one specimen sequenced in a study of blood T cell repertoires in COVID-19. This table comes from immunoSEQ multiplex PCR, and its TCRdb copy is limited to in-frame clones, with some not included. The data contain a few hundred thousand clones, 80% of them seen just once; the ten biggest clones take up 7.4%. Sequenced sample: PBMCs or T cells enriched from blood (not recorded which). All receptors derive from a woman in her forties with acute COVID-19.

This clone was seen only a few times. At one end, the junction sequence differs from germline, possibly due to a read error. The V gene is TRBV28, the J gene TRBJ1-2; D call uncertain. From germline, CDR1 is MDHEN and CDR2 SYDVKM. The CDR3 spans 12 residues. In DNA, the CDR3 is TGTGCCAGCAGCAGTTTAAAGGCGGCACTCCTATTC. Amino acid sequence: CASSSLKAALLF.

This clone was counted a single time. The chain has TRBV30 and TRBJ2-1; perhaps TRBD2 as D (6 bases). Trimming shortened V by 1 base and J by 9 bases, and 10 bases separated the two germline ends. This CDR3 spans 12 amino acids. The V gene's germline CDR1 is GTSNPN and CDR2 SVGIG (reference sequence). The CDR3 DNA sequence: TGTGCCTGGAGTGGGGGGAGGCGTGAGCAGTTCTTC. This encodes CAWSGGRREQFF. The full variable domain, completed using reference TRBV30 and TRBJ2-1, is SQTIHQWPATLVQPVGSPLSLECTVEGTSNPNLYWYRQAAGRGLQLLFYSVGIGQISSEVPQNLSASRPQDRQFILSSKKLLLSDSGFYLCAWSGGRREQFFGPGTRLTVL.

The CDR3 here is CASSLSVTAGELFF. The CDR3 DNA is TGTGCCAGCAGTTTAAGTGTTACGGCCGGGGAGCTGTTTTTT. The rearrangement links TRBV27 to TRBJ2-2; D gene unclear. Trimming took 2 bases from V and 6 from J, leaving 10 bases between them. There are 14 residues in the CDR3. CDR1 and CDR2 (germline): MNHEY, SMNVEV (reference sequence).

The chain carries TRBV19 and TRBJ1-2, with 7 bases that match TRBD1. CDR3 length: 14 amino acids. V lost 4 bases and J lost 4; bases outside the gene matches: 6. CDR1 is LNHDA and CDR2 is SQIVND in the germline V gene (reference sequence). The CDR3 DNA reads TGTGCCAGTAGTACTATGGACAGGAGCTATGGCTACACCTTC. Translation: CASSTMDRSYGYTF. Supplemented by reference TRBV19 and TRBJ1-2, the full variable domain reads DGGITQSPKYLFRKEGQNVTLSCEQNLNHDAMYWYRQDPGQGLRLIYYSQIVNDFQKGDIAEGYSVSREKKESFPLTVTSAQKNPTAFYLCASSTMDRSYGYTFGSGTRLTVV.

This rearrangement joins TRBV19 to TRBJ1-6; D may be TRBD1 (5 bases). The CDR3 is 15 amino acids. Germline-derived CDR1 and CDR2 are LNHDA and SQIVND (reference sequence). V was trimmed by 5 bases and J by 2 bases, leaving 10 bases between them. The CDR3 protein is CASSLDRAYNSPLHF. The DNA of the CDR3 is TGTGCCAGTAGTCTCGACAGAGCCTATAATTCACCCCTCCACTTT. Using reference TRBV19 and TRBJ1-6 for the parts outside the CDR3, the full variable domain is DGGITQSPKYLFRKEGQNVTLSCEQNLNHDAMYWYRQDPGQGLRLIYYSQIVNDFQKGDIAEGYSVSREKKESFPLTVTSAQKNPTAFYLCASSLDRAYNSPLHFGNGTRLTVT.

The chain has TRBV9 and TRBJ2-7, with D maybe TRBD1 (6 bases). CDR3 length equals 16 residues. CDR1 SGDLS and CDR2 YYNGEE come from the germline V gene. Trimming took 0 bases from V and 6 from J, leaving 19 bases between them. CDR3: CASSVGRGAGAGEQYF. Here the CDR3 DNA reads TGTGCCAGCAGCGTAGGACGGGGTGCAGGGGCGGGCGAGCAGTACTTC.

The rearrangement links TRBV2 to TRBJ2-1; D call uncertain. CDR1 and CDR2 from the germline V gene are SNHLY and FYNNEI. This CDR3 has 14 amino acids. Trimming took off 2 bases at V and 6 bases at J, with 11 bases between the two ends. The CDR3: CASSEFFPLNEQFF. Here the CDR3 DNA reads TGTGCCAGCAGTGAATTTTTTCCCCTCAATGAGCAGTTCTTC.

The J gene is TRBJ2-3, the V gene TRBV28; weak D call: TRBD2 (5 bases). Germline CDR1 reads MDHEN; CDR2 reads SYDVKM. The CDR3 length is 14 residues. Trimming left V 6 bases short and J 2 bases short, with 12 bases between. The CDR3 region is CASRKLVHTDTQYF. CDR3 nucleotides: TGTGCCAGCAGAAAACTAGTTCACACAGATACGCAGTATTTT.

This clone has a single count. CDR3 amino acids: CASSVEQGKRETQYF. The CDR3 DNA is TGTGCCAGCAGCGTAGAACAGGGTAAACGGGAGACCCAGTACTTC. V usage is TRBV9 and J usage is TRBJ2-5; D may be TRBD1 (6 bases). Per germline, CDR1 SGDLS and CDR2 YYNGEE. The CDR3 totals 15 residues. V was pared by 0 bases and J by 5 bases, with 14 bases between.

This clone was counted a few times. The J gene is TRBJ1-4, the V gene TRBV5-1; D ambiguous. This CDR3 has 14 residues. Looked up from germline, CDR1 is SGHRS and CDR2 is YFSETQ. Trimming removed 3 bases from V and 4 bases from J, with 10 bases in between. The CDR3 DNA is TGCGCCAGCAGCTCAGGTGATTATAATGAAAAACTGTTTTTT. Amino acids: CASSSGDYNEKLFF.

The rearrangement uses TRBV28 and TRBJ2-1, with D maybe TRBD1 (5 bases). CDR1 is MDHEN and CDR2 is SYDVKM in the germline V gene. The CDR3 runs to 16 residues. The V end was cut by 6 bases, the J end by 2 bases, with 17 bases between. The CDR3 loop reads CASSPDSLVTYNEQFF. Here the CDR3 DNA reads TGTGCCAGCAGCCCAGACAGTCTAGTGACCTACAATGAGCAGTTCTTC.

This clone was counted only a few times. V is TRBV7-9 and J is TRBJ2-7, with D tentatively TRBD2 (6 bases). The germline CDR1 and CDR2 sequences are SEHNR and FQNEAQ (reference sequence). The CDR3 loop spans 15 amino acids. The V and J ends lost 5 bases and 1 base respectively, with 15 bases between them. The CDR3 is CASSEYSLASYEQYF. The CDR3 DNA is TGTGCCAGCAGCGAATACTCACTAGCTTCCTACGAGCAGTACTTC.

This clone came up once. The chain carries TRBV7-6 and TRBJ1-4, with 11 bases fitting TRBD1. CDR3 length: 19 amino acids. V gave up 4 bases and J gave up 4 bases; unmatched junction bases: 14. Per the germline V gene, CDR1 is SGHVS and CDR2 is FNYEAQ. The CDR3 sequence: CASSSHGGTGGTRNEKLFF. CDR3 bases: TGTGCCAGCAGCTCCCATGGGGGGACAGGGGGAACCCGTAATGAAAAACTGTTTTTT. Together with reference TRBV7-6 and TRBJ1-4, the CDR3 gives the full variable domain: GAGVSQSPRYKVTKRGQDVALRCDPISGHVSLYWYRQALGQGPEFLTYFNYEAQQDKSGLPNDRFSAERPEGSISTLTIQRTEQRDSAMYRCASSSHGGTGGTRNEKLFFGSGTQLSVL.